The 20 T cell receptor beta chains in this list originate from one sample, sequenced in a study of blood T cells in healthy people across ages. Alongside a J-beta primer mix, a sample-barcoded 5' primer served in a second PCR lasting roughly 7 to 12 cycles. TCRdb independently ran MiXCR on the 5' RACE reads; one entry per CDR3 protein. Of 700,000 to 950,000 distinct CDR3 sequences detected, around 46% appear once; the ten largest clones hold 20% to 25%. What was sequenced was blood. The receptor set was obtained from a woman aged 55-70 years in good health.

The rearrangement joins TRBV4-2 to TRBJ1-4, with a tentative D call TRBD1 (5 bases). This CDR3 has 14 residues. Trimming removed 3 bases from V and 3 bases from J, with 8 bases in between. Germline-derived CDR1 and CDR2 are LGHNA and YNFKEQ. CDR3 amino acids: CASSQGRSNEKLFF. CDR3 nucleotide sequence: TGTGCCAGCAGCCAGGGACGGTCTAATGAAAAACTGTTTTTT.

As for this clonotype: This may come from a read error, since a much larger clone is one base off. The V gene is TRBV14, the J gene TRBJ2-7; D is undetermined. V lost 1 base to trimming and J lost 3 bases, with 4 bases between them. The CDR3 length is 12 residues. From germline, CDR1 is SGHDN and CDR2 FVKESK. CDR3 loop: CASSQVFYEQYF. The CDR3 nucleotides are TGTGCCAGCAGCCAAGTCTTCTACGAGCAGTACTTC. The variable domain in full, with the rest retrieved from reference TRBV14 and TRBJ2-7, is EAGVTQFPSHSVIEKGQTVTLRCDPISGHDNLYWYRRVMGKEIKFLLHFVKESKQDESGMPNNRFLAERTGGTYSTLKVQPAELEDSGVYFCASSQVFYEQYFGPGTRLTVT.

V usage is TRBV11-2 and J usage is TRBJ2-2; TRBD2 aligns across 10 bases. This CDR3 has 15 residues. The germline V gene has CDR1 SGHAT and CDR2 FQNNGV. J was trimmed by 3 bases and V by 5 bases; bases with no gene match: 3. In nucleotides, the CDR3 is TGTGCCAGCAGCAAGCGGGAGGGAGACACCGGGGAGCTGTTTTTT. It yields the protein CASSKREGDTGELFF. Full variable domain (missing parts from reference TRBV11-2 and TRBJ2-2): EAGVAQSPRYKIIEKRQSVAFWCNPISGHATLYWYQQILGQGPKLLIQFQNNGVVDDSQLPKDRFSAERLKGVDSTLKIQPAKLEDSAVYLCASSKREGDTGELFFGEGSRLTVL.

The gene calls are TRBV27 and TRBJ2-2; D remains unclear. Trimming stripped 1 base from V and 3 bases from J, with 6 bases between. The germline V gene encodes CDR1 MNHEY and CDR2 SMNVEV (reference sequence). This CDR3 is built from 14 residues. CDR3 coding DNA: TGTGCCAGCAGTTTATACCGGGACACCGGGGAGCTGTTTTTT. Translating it yields CASSLYRDTGELFF.

This chain uses TRBV20-1 with TRBJ2-5, with TRBD2 identical over 9 bases. The DNA end is a closer match to TRBJ2-7, so the J assignment may be wrong. The CDR3 covers 13 residues. Germline values: CDR1 DFQATT, CDR2 SNEGSKA (reference sequence). CDR3 DNA sequence: TGCAGTGCTAGCAGCGGGAGGTCTCTCGAGCAGTACTTC. Translation gives CSASSGRSLEQYF.

The sample holds a few counts of this clonotype. This sequence joins TRBV7-2 and TRBJ2-5; D uncertain. In germline, CDR1 is SGHTA, CDR2 FQGNSA. The CDR3 has 16 residues. The V and J ends lost 6 bases and 5 bases respectively, with 22 bases between them. The CDR3: CASSVLGSGPWETQYF. Here the CDR3 DNA reads TGTGCCAGCAGTGTTTTGGGGTCCGGGCCGTGGGAGACCCAGTACTTC. Variable domain in full (rest from reference TRBV7-2 and TRBJ2-5): GAGVSQSPSNKVTEKGKDVELRCDPISGHTALYWYRQSLGQGLEFLIYFQGNSAPDKSGLPSDRFSAERTGGSVSTLTIQRTQQEDSAVYLCASSVLGSGPWETQYFGPGTRLLVL.

The CDR3 sequence: CASGLSLGGERSSYNEQFF. The CDR3 DNA follows: TGCGCCAGCGGCCTATCCCTGGGGGGGGAGCGGAGCTCCTACAATGAGCAGTTCTTC. The rearrangement uses TRBV4-1 and TRBJ2-1; 7 bases match TRBD2. Germline CDR1 and CDR2: MGHRA and YSYEKL. This CDR3 is 19 amino acids long. V was pared by 8 bases and J by 0 bases, with 19 bases of the junction left unmatched.

This clonotype has only a few counts. This rearrangement joins TRBV6-2 or TRBV6-3 to TRBJ2-3, with D possibly TRBD2 on 6 matching bases. Germline V gene data show CDR1 as MNHEY and CDR2 as SVGEGT. V was trimmed by 2 bases and J by 4 bases, leaving 10 bases between them. The CDR3 is 14 amino acids. CDR3 amino acids: CASSYDGRSDTQYF. The DNA of the CDR3 is TGTGCCAGCAGTTACGACGGGAGATCAGATACGCAGTATTTT.

This clonotype has just a few counts. V and J are TRBV7-7 and TRBJ1-2; 7 positions match TRBD1. This CDR3 is built from 13 residues. V lost 5 bases, J lost 6 bases, and 6 bases stayed unmatched. CDR1 is SSHAT and CDR2 is FNYEAQ in the germline V gene (reference sequence). The CDR3 DNA reads as TGTGCCAGCAGCCCAGTGACAGGGAATGGCTACACCTTC. This translates into CASSPVTGNGYTF.

The chain recombines TRBV24-1 with TRBJ2-3; the D is unclear. The germline CDR1 and CDR2 sequences are KGHDR and SFDVKD. The V end lost 3 bases, the J end lost 8 bases, and 14 bases lay between the germline ends. This CDR3 is 14 amino acids long. The CDR3 DNA is TGTGCCACCAGTGATGTAACACGGCGAGGTACGCAGTATTTT. Its translation: CATSDVTRRGTQYF.

The gene calls are TRBV6-2 or TRBV6-3 and TRBJ2-7; a weak D match, TRBD2 (6 bases). The J call may be in error: the DNA end matches TRBJ2-5 better. CDR3 size: 17 residues. CDR1 and CDR2 (germline): MNHEY, SVGEGT. This chain's CDR3 is CASSTWSGSTYRKTQYF. DNA for the CDR3: TGTGCCAGCAGTACCTGGTCCGGGAGCACCTACAGGAAGACCCAGTACTTC.

The chain employs TRBV7-8 and TRBJ1-5, with D tentatively TRBD1 (6 bases). Trimming stripped 0 bases from V and 2 bases from J, with 8 bases between. This CDR3 has 15 amino acids. Per the germline V gene, CDR1 is SGHVS and CDR2 is FQNEAQ. The chain's CDR3 is CASSLARGRNQPQHF. CDR3 coding DNA: TGTGCCAGCAGCTTAGCGCGGGGGCGCAATCAGCCCCAGCATTTT.

The V and J genes are TRBV28 and TRBJ2-7, with D possibly matching TRBD2 (7 bases). V was pared by 7 bases and J by 6 bases, with 13 bases between. The length of the CDR3 is 12 residues. Germline V gene sequence: CDR1 MDHEN, CDR2 SYDVKM. Here the CDR3 DNA reads TGTGCCAGCAAGGAGGGAGGGGGCGAGCAGTACTTC. Amino acids: CASKEGGGEQYF.

This clonotype has only a few counts. This chain joins TRBV7-9 and TRBJ2-6; D is uncertain. V was shortened by 4 bases and J by 0 bases, with 10 bases between the two germline ends. This CDR3 comprises 16 residues. The germline gives CDR1 SEHNR, CDR2 FQNEAQ (reference sequence). Written as DNA, the CDR3 is TGTGCCAGCAGCTATGGACGCTACTCTGGGGCCAACGTCCTGACTTTC. Protein sequence: CASSYGRYSGANVLTF.

This clonotype was picked up a small number of times. The chain recombines TRBV7-3 with TRBJ2-3, with TRBD1 matching over 11 bases. From germline, CDR1 is SGHTA and CDR2 FQGTGA. J gave up 5 bases and V 0 bases, and 4 bases lay outside the gene matches. CDR3 length equals 16 residues. This CDR3 is CASSLTGTGGVDTQYF. Here the CDR3 DNA reads TGTGCCAGCAGCTTAACCGGGACAGGGGGAGTAGATACGCAGTATTTT.

In this sample, this clonotype turned up a few times. The V call is TRBV4-2, the J call TRBJ1-2; D might be TRBD1 (5 bases). The germline V and J ends were trimmed by 0 bases and 1 base, with 6 bases remaining between them. In germline, CDR1 is LGHNA, CDR2 YNFKEQ. There are 14 residues in the CDR3. CDR3 sequence: CASSQDRDNYGYTF. The CDR3 nucleotides read TGTGCCAGCAGCCAAGACAGGGATAACTATGGCTACACCTTC.

The rearrangement joins TRBV3-1 to TRBJ2-7; 9 nucleotides line up with TRBD1. Germline-derived CDR1 and CDR2 are LGHDT and YNNKEL (reference sequence). This CDR3 region has 15 residues. J gave up 4 bases and V 5 bases, and 9 bases lay outside the gene matches. The CDR3 DNA reads as TGTGCCAGCAGCAAACAGGGGGCCCCTAATTACGAGCAGTACTTC. It translates to CASSKQGAPNYEQYF.

This clonotype has at least ten counts. The chain employs TRBV4-3 and TRBJ2-7, with a possible D match to TRBD1 (6 bases). The CDR3 consists of 15 residues. Trimming took off 4 bases at V and 2 bases at J, with 15 bases between the two ends. Germline V gene data show CDR1 as LGHNA and CDR2 as YSLEER. The CDR3 is CASSPEVTGAYEQYF. The CDR3 nucleotides are TGCGCCAGCAGCCCTGAAGTGACAGGCGCCTACGAGCAGTACTTC.

Many counts were recorded for this clonotype. The chain combines TRBV6-2 or TRBV6-3 with TRBJ2-7; tentative D call: TRBD2 (6 bases). The CDR3 totals 15 residues. V lost 4 bases and J lost 0, with 13 bases in between. CDR1 MNHEY and CDR2 SVGEGT come from the germline V gene. In DNA form, the CDR3 reads TGTGCCAGCAGTTTACTGGGGGGAAGCTCCTACGAGCAGTACTTC. Protein: CASSLLGGSSYEQYF.

This clonotype showed up many times. This chain links TRBV29-1 with TRBJ2-7; 12 bases line up with TRBD1. Germline CDR1 and CDR2: SQVTM and ANQGSEA. The CDR3 sequence is 13 residues long. After removal of 7 bases from V and 4 bases from J, the junction contained 5 bases not matched to a gene. CDR3 sequence (DNA): TGCAGCGCCCAGGGACAGGGGGCGTACGAGCAGTACTTC. Its protein is CSAQGQGAYEQYF.